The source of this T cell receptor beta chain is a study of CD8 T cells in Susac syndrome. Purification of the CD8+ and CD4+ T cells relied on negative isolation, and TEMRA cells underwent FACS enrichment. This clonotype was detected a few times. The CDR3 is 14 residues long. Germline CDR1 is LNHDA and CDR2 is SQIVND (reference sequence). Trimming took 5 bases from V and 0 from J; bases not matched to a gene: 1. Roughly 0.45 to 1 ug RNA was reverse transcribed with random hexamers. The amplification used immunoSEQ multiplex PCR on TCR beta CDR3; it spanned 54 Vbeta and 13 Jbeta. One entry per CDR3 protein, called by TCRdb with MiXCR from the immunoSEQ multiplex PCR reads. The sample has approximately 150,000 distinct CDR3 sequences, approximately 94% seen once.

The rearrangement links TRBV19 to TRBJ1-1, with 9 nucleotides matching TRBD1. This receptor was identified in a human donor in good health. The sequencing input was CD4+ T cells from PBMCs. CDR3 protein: CASSRDRVNTEAFF. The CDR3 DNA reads TGTGCCAGTAGTCGGGACAGGGTGAACACTGAAGCTTTCTTT.